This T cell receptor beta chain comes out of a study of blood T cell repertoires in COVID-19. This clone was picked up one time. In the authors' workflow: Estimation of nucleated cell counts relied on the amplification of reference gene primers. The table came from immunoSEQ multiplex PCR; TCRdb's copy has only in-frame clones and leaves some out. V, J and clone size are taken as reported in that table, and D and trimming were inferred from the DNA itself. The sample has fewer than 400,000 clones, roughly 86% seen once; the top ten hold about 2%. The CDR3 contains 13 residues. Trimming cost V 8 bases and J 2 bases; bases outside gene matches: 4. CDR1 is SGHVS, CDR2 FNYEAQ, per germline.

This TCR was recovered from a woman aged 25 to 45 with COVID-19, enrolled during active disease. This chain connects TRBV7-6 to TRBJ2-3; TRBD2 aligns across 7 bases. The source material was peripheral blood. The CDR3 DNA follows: TGTGCCAGCTCGGCGGGGGTCACAGATACGCAGTATTTT. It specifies CASSAGVTDTQYF.